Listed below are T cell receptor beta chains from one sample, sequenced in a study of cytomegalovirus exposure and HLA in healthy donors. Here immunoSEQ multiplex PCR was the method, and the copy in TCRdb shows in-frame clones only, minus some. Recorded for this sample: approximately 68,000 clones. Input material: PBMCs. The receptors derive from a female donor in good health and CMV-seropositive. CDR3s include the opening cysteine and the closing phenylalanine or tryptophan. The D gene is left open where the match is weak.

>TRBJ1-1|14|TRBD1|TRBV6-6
TGTGCCAGCAGTTACTCGAGGGGGCCGGCTGAAGCTTTCTTT
CASSYSRGPAEAFF
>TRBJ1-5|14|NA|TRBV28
TGTGCCAGCAGGAGACCGGAGGGCAATCAGCCCCAGCATTTT
CASRRPEGNQPQHF
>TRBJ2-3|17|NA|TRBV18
TGTGCCAGCTCACCGGGCGGGTCCGGCTGGGTCACAGATACGCAGTATTTT
CASSPGGSGWVTDTQYF
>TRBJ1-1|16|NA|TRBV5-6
TGTGCCAGCAGCTTGGCCTGGACCCAGCGGGACACTGAAGCTTTCTTT
CASSLAWTQRDTEAFF
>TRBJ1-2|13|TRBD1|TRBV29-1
TGCAGCGTTGTGGGACAGGGATTGAAAGGCTACACCTTC
CSVVGQGLKGYTF
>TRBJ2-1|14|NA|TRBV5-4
TGTGCCATAGCTTATTCGGGGGCCTACAATGAGCAGTTCTTC
CAIAYSGAYNEQFF
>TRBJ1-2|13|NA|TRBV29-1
TGCAGCGTTGTGGGCAGGGGAGGGCGAGGCTACACCTTC
CSVVGRGGRGYTF
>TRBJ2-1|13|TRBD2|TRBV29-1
TGCAGCGTGGATAGCGGGAGGGCGATTGAGCAGTTCTTC
CSVDSGRAIEQFF
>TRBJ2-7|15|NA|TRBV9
TGTGCCAGCAGCCCAGAGGCAGGGTTAACCTACGAGCAGTACTTC
CASSPEAGLTYEQYF
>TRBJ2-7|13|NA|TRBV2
TGTGCCAGCAGTGACAGGGAGGACCACGAGCAGTACTTC
CASSDREDHEQYF
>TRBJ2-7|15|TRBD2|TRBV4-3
TGCGCCAGCAGCCATGGACTAGCGGCGTACTACGAGCAGTACTTC
CASSHGLAAYYEQYF
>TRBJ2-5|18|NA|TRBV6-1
TGTGCCAGCAGTGAAGCGCGAGGGCAGCGTCCTAAGGGAGAGACCCAGTACTTC
CASSEARGQRPKGETQYF
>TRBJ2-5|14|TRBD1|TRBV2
TGTGCCAGCATAAGCGGACAGGGACCCGAGACCCAGTACTTC
CASISGQGPETQYF
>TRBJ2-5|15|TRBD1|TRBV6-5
TGTGCCAGCAGGTCGGGACAGGGAGTGGCTGAGACCCAGTACTTC
CASRSGQGVAETQYF
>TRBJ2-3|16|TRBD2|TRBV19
TGTGCCAGTAGCTTGGGACTGGGGGGGGTGACAGATACGCAGTATTTT
CASSLGLGGVTDTQYF
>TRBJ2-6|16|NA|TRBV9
TGTGCCAGCAGCGTAGGGACAGCGAGCGGGGCCAACGTCCTGACTTTC
CASSVGTASGANVLTF
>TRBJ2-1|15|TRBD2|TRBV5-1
TGCGCCAGCAGCTTGGCTTTGCGGGAGGGAATAGAGCAGTTCTTC
CASSLALREGIEQFF
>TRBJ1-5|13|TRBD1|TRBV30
TGTGCCTGGGGACAGGGGGAAGGGCAGCCCCAGCATTTT
CAWGQGEGQPQHF
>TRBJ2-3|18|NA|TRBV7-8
TGTGTCCGCAGCTTCAGCGAGACAGAGCCTGAGGACACAGATACGCAGTATTTT
CVRSFSETEPEDTDTQYF
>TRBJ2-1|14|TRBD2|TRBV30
TGTGCCTGGAGCCTCTCTAGCGGGATCAATGAGCAGTTCTTC
CAWSLSSGINEQFF
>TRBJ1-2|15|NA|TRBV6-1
TGTGCCAGCAGCGCAGCAGGGGCGCGGGTCTATGGCTACACCTTC
CASSAAGARVYGYTF
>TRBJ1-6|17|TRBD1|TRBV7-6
TGTGCCAGCAGCTTATTGGAAGTTGGGACAGGGAATTCACCCCTCCACTTT
CASSLLEVGTGNSPLHF
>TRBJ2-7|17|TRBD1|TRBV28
TGTGCCAGCAGTTTATCTTTGGACAGGGTCCTTACCTACGAGCAGTACTTC
CASSLSLDRVLTYEQYF
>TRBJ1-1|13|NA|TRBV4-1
TGCGCCAGCAGCCAAGCAGGGGTCACTGAAGCTTTCTTT
CASSQAGVTEAFF
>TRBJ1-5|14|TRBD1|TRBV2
TGTGCCAGCAGCGACGACAGGGTATATCAGCCCCAGCATTTT
CASSDDRVYQPQHF
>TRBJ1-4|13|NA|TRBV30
TGTGCCTGGAGTGTTACAGGAGCTGAAAAACTGTTTTTT
CAWSVTGAEKLFF
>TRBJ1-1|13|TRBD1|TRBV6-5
TGTGCCAGCAGTACCCGACAGGGGACTGAAGCTTTCTTT
CASSTRQGTEAFF
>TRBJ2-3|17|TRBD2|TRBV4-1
TGCGCCAGCAGCCGAGAAGCGGGGGTGGGGAGGACAGATACGCAGTATTTT
CASSREAGVGRTDTQYF
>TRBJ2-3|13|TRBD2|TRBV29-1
TGCAGCGGTTGGGGGGGATGGGCAGATACGCAGTATTTT
CSGWGGWADTQYF
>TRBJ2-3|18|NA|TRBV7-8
TGTGTCTCCAGGTTCAGCGAGACAGAGCCTGAGGACACAGATACGCAGTATTTT
CVSRFSETEPEDTDTQYF
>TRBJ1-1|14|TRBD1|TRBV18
TGTGCCAGCTCACCACCGCGCACAGGGGCTGAAGCTTTCTTT
CASSPPRTGAEAFF
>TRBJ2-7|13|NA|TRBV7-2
TGTGCCAGCAGCTTACAGGAATCCTACGAGCAGTACTTC
CASSLQESYEQYF
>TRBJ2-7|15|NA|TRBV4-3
TGCGCCAGCAGCCAAGCGGTTAGCGTTCCAAATGAGCAGTACTTC
CASSQAVSVPNEQYF
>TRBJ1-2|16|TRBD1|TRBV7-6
TGTGCCAGCAGCTCCAGAGACAGGGAAAGGAACTATGGCTACACCTTC
CASSSRDRERNYGYTF
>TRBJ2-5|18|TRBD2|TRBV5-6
TGTGCCAGCAGCCCCCCAAAGGGACTAGCGGGGACCCAAGAGACCCAGTACTTC
CASSPPKGLAGTQETQYF
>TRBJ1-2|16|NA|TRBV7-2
TGTGCCAGCAGCTTAATCACTCAACAGGGCCTATATGGCTACACCTTC
CASSLITQQGLYGYTF
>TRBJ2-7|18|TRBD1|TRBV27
TGTGCCAGCAGTTTAAGGGAACCGGGACAGGGAAGACCCTACGAGCAGTACTTC
CASSLREPGQGRPYEQYF
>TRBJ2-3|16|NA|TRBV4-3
TGCGCCAGCAGCCAAGGGGGCAGGGCTAGCACAGATACGCAGTATTTT
CASSQGGRASTDTQYF
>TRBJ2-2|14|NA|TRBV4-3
TGCGCCAGCAGCCCCCGATGGAGCACCGGGGAGCTGTTTTTT
CASSPRWSTGELFF
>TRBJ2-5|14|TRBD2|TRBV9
TGTGCCAGCAGCGGGTTACTAGCGGGAGAGACCCAGTACTTC
CASSGLLAGETQYF
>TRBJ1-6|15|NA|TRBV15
TGTGCCACCAGCAGAGATCTAACAGGGAATTCACCCCTCCACTTT
CATSRDLTGNSPLHF
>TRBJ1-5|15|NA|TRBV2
TGTGCCAGCAGTGAAGAGGGGATAGGGAATCAGCCCCAGCATTTT
CASSEEGIGNQPQHF
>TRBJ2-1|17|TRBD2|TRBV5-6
TGTGCCAGCAGCTTGACTAGCGGGGGGGCTTTTGTCAATGAGCAGTTCTTC
CASSLTSGGAFVNEQFF
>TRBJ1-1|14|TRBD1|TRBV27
TGTGCCAGCAGTTTTGGACAGGGCTCGGCTGAAGCTTTCTTT
CASSFGQGSAEAFF
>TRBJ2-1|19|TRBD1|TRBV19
TGTGCCAGTAGTACAAAACCCAGAGCCGGGACAGGGGCGGTTGATGAGCAGTTCTTC
CASSTKPRAGTGAVDEQFF
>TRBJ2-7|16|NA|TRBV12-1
TGTGCCAGCAGCTTTGGGTGGCTTTCCCGCACCTACGAGCAGTACTTC
CASSFGWLSRTYEQYF
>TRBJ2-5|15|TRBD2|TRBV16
TGTGCCAGCAGCCAAACCCCCGGGACTACGGGGGAGCAGTACTTC
CASSQTPGTTGEQYF
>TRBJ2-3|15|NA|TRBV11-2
TGTGCCTCTCGGGTGAGATCTGACAGCACAGATACGCAGTATTTT
CASRVRSDSTDTQYF